A single T cell receptor (beta chain) is shown here with its context. This clone was counted only a few times. What antigen it recognizes has not been identified. No base qualities exist here, and no much larger clone lies one base off it. The data derive from a study of PD-1 blockade in classical Hodgkin lymphoma (dated by TCRdb to the early 2020s). With respect to the entire study: Nivolumab dosing was 3 mg/kg intravenously every 2 weeks, continuing until either disease progression or unacceptable toxicity. The study used CyTOF and TCR beta sequencing to define a peripheral blood immune signature of response to PD-1 blockade in classical Hodgkin lymphoma.

What the research found in general, with its limitations: Baseline TCR diversity was reported to be lower in newly diagnosed patients than in healthy donors and to be lower still in relapsed/refractory patients. Diversity was lower in patients who began nivolumab less than 1 year after ASCT, so these patients were left out of later analyses to avoid confounding by immune reconstitution. A significant rise by C4D1 was seen in CD4+ but not CD8+ TCR diversity (p=0.0027 vs p=0.16), with the rise being most apparent in complete responders (p=0.02). The study was limited to a single clinical trial cohort, and causes of repertoire differences, possibly disease activity or prior therapy, remained undefined. Trial patients achieving complete response had baseline diversity similar to newly diagnosed patients, whereas partial responders and progressors had significantly lower diversity.

This sample's time point label indicates: cycle 2 day 1 (C2D1) of nivolumab. Relapse after autologous stem cell transplantation had occurred in all trial patients, and cohorts A, B and C were distinguished by prior brentuximab vedotin exposure. The trial cohort included fewer than 60 patients with relapsed/refractory classical Hodgkin lymphoma, and each patient had a best overall response of complete response, partial response or progressive disease. In the multi-cohort phase II CheckMate 205 trial, trial patients received single-agent nivolumab. An independent review committee assessed best overall response using the 2007 International Working Group response criteria. Trial PBMCs were collected just before the start of nivolumab (C1D1) and during therapy at cycle 2 day 1 and cycle 4 day 1. Peripheral blood was collected in 8 mL Vacutainer Cell Preparation Tubes, from which PBMCs were isolated by centrifugation and then cryopreserved.

The Qiagen DNeasy kit was used to extract genomic DNA from unsorted PBMCs and from the negatively selected CD4+ and CD8+ fractions. Using primers that anneal to V and J segments, immunoSEQ multiplex PCR amplified the TCR beta CDR3 regions. A synthetic immune receptor repertoire was used to minimize amplification bias, and remaining bias was computationally removed after sequencing. Turning to the authors' computational methods: Repertoire diversity was quantified as the Shannon entropy index using custom Python scripts. The unsorted, CD4+ and CD8+ repertoires were each analyzed separately, with the exception of combined analyses, where CD4+ and CD8+ sequences were merged in silico. A clone was considered expanded if an increase in frequency of at least 2-fold after treatment relative to C1D1 was found, and a pseudocount of 0.5 was applied to clones undetected at baseline. Singleton clones were defined as clones with 0 or 1 copy at C1D1, and non-singleton clones were defined as clones with 2 or more copies. By matching protein sequences in sorted samples from the same patient, clones expanded in unsorted samples were annotated as CD4+, CD8+ or unknown. Wilcoxon tests were applied to paired samples to test diversity changes from C1D1 to C4D1. The table was pulled from immuneACCESS by TCRdb, which kept in-frame rearrangements only. Such tables lose some clones; where checked, under half of the loss comes from unresolved V genes, and the rest has no known cause. That table gives V, J and clone size, and the DNA gave D and trimming. This sample comprises about 35,000 clones, less than 85% of them detected only once. The top ten clonotypes cover roughly 15% of the sample.

The germline V gene encodes CDR1 SGHNT and CDR2 YYREEE (reference sequence). The CDR3, from cysteine to phenylalanine, totals 13 residues. Only the CDR3 region is kept as DNA, spanning 39 bases read in frame from base 1. The V and J ends are trimmed by 6 bases and 6 bases, leaving 15 bases between them. Source: peripheral blood mononuclear cells (PBMCs), taken before the second cycle of nivolumab. The receptor chain draws on TRBV5-4 and TRBJ2-5; too little of a D gene remains to name it. The receptor's source is a human donor with classical Hodgkin lymphoma. CDR3 sequence: CASTLESEQTQYF. In nucleotide form, the sequence is TGTGCCAGCACCCTAGAGTCCGAACAGACCCAGTACTTC.